This entry describes one T cell receptor beta chain. Its antigen is still unknown. The sample is drawn from a study of T cells after yellow fever vaccination. Whole-study context: Any fraction with a low cell number was prepared using SMART-Seq v4 Ultra Low Input.

Regarding the study as a whole: Contamination of FACS-sorted repertoires by abundant clonotypes from the bulk population could occur. Clonotypes appearing in both CD4 and CD8 compartments existed, and their share was small.

The V end was cut by 3 bases, the J end by 4 bases, with 12 bases between. Germline V gene sequence: CDR1 SEHNR, CDR2 FQNEAQ (reference sequence). There are 14 residues in the CDR3. UMIs were added to TCR cDNA along with a universal primer site when it was made by 5'RACE template switching. TCRdb reprocessed the 5' RACE reads via MiXCR and lists one record per CDR3 protein. The repertoire holds 300,000 to 350,000 distinct CDR3 sequences, with around 8.1% as singletons. The chain carries TRBV7-9 and TRBJ1-1, with D unclear. This receptor was identified in a man in his late teens or twenties who received the YFV17D yellow fever vaccine. The sequences come from PBMCs, collected about 49 days after the first yellow fever vaccination. The CDR3 protein is CASSFPLSATEAFF. The CDR3 bases are TGTGCCAGCAGCTTTCCCCTGTCGGCCACTGAAGCTTTCTTT.